These 28 T cell receptor beta chains were all obtained from the same sample, sequenced in a study of shared clonotypes between healthy human individuals. Assay: immunoSEQ multiplex PCR; the TCRdb copy retains only in-frame clones and omits some. In the table there are 2 million to 2.5 million clones, approximately 93% of which are singletons. Sequenced sample: naive CD4+ T cells from PBMCs. Stated subset: CD45RA+ positively selected. The receptor set was obtained from a man between 18 and 35 years old in good health. Some clones in this sample may be carry-over from other donors' samples.

The chain combines TRBV5-1 with TRBJ2-7, with D perhaps given as TRBD1 or TRBD2 (5 bases each). This CDR3 comprises 15 residues. The V gene lost 3 bases and the J gene lost 0 bases, with 13 bases spanning the gap. Germline V gives CDR1 SGHRS, CDR2 YFSETQ. In DNA, the CDR3 is TGCGCCAGCAGCTGGACCTCTGGGGGCTCCTACGAGCAGTACTTC. Protein product: CASSWTSGGSYEQYF.

The rearrangement uses TRBV11-2 and TRBJ2-7; D not certain. CDR1 is SGHAT and CDR2 is FQNNGV in the germline V gene. V lost 2 bases to trimming and J lost 4 bases, with 6 bases between them. The CDR3 consists of 12 residues. This CDR3 reads CASSLRVYEQYF. CDR3 bases: TGTGCCAGCAGCTTAAGGGTGTACGAGCAGTACTTC.

This clone came up once. This chain connects TRBV6-1 to TRBJ2-7, with 10 bases aligning to TRBD2. Germline CDR1 reads MNHNS; CDR2 reads SASEGT. The V segment lost 5 bases and the J segment 6 bases; nucleotides outside the gene matches: 10. The CDR3 has 15 amino acids. CDR3 residues: CASSSSGSPDVEQYF. The CDR3 region has the DNA TGTGCCAGCAGTTCTAGCGGGAGTCCGGATGTCGAGCAGTACTTC.

This chain links TRBV4-1 with TRBJ2-5; 11 nucleotides match TRBD1. V shed 1 base, J shed 4 bases, and the junction held 14 bases outside the gene matches. Germline loops: CDR1 MGHRA, CDR2 YSYEKL. This CDR3 has 19 amino acids. As DNA, the CDR3 is TGCGCCAGCAGCCAAGCCAGGTTCTTGCGGGACAGGGGGGCAGAGACCCAGTACTTC. It is translated as CASSQARFLRDRGAETQYF.

This sequence joins TRBV10-3 and TRBJ2-1; maybe TRBD2 (5 bases). In germline, CDR1 is ENHRY, CDR2 SYGVKD. Trimming took 1 base from V and 8 from J, leaving 6 bases between them. The CDR3 is 12 amino acids. Here the CDR3 reads CAISELRDEQFF. The CDR3 DNA reads TGTGCCATCAGTGAGTTGAGGGATGAGCAGTTCTTC.

The CDR3 coding sequence is TGTGCCACCCTCGGGGGAGGGATCGGCGAGCAGTACTTC. Translated, it gives CATLGGGIGEQYF. V is TRBV28 and J is TRBJ2-7, with 7 bases lining up with TRBD2. The CDR3 covers 13 residues. Trimming cost V 10 bases and J 6 bases; bases outside gene matches: 12. CDR1 is MDHEN, CDR2 SYDVKM, per germline.

The chain links TRBV9 to TRBJ2-5; 10 bases fit TRBD2. CDR3 length: 17 amino acids. Trimming at V came to 0 bases and at J to 3 bases, leaving 8 bases not matched to a gene. Germline V gene data show CDR1 as SGDLS and CDR2 as YYNGEE. CDR3 region: CASSVGSSGRPKETQYF. As DNA, the CDR3 is TGTGCCAGCAGCGTAGGATCTAGCGGGAGACCCAAAGAGACCCAGTACTTC.

CDR3 amino acids: CASSFGRGLSDTQYF. The CDR3 DNA reads TGTGCCAGCAGTTTCGGCAGGGGGCTTTCTGATACGCAGTATTTT. This chain links TRBV27 with TRBJ2-3, with 8 bases lining up with TRBD1. This CDR3 region has 15 residues. The germline gives CDR1 MNHEY, CDR2 SMNVEV (reference sequence). The ends lost 3 bases at V and 6 bases at J; junction bases unmatched: 8.

The rearrangement links TRBV5-1 to TRBJ2-1; 11 positions agree with TRBD1. The germline V gene has CDR1 SGHRS and CDR2 YFSETQ. CDR3 length: 19 amino acids. The V segment lost 2 bases and the J segment 3 bases; nucleotides outside the gene matches: 13. CDR3 protein: CASSLVSAAGTGGYNEQFF. In nucleotides, the CDR3 is TGCGCCAGCAGCTTAGTCTCAGCGGCCGGGACAGGGGGCTACAATGAGCAGTTCTTC.

For this clone: The same CDR3 arises from other DNA sequences in this sample as well. The chain couples TRBV5-1 to TRBJ2-1; no reliable D call. CDR1 and CDR2 (germline): SGHRS, YFSETQ. This CDR3 has 13 amino acids. V was clipped by 1 base and J by 6 bases, with 8 bases between them. CDR3 sequence (DNA): TGCGCCAGCAGCTTGACCGGAGTCAATGAGCAGTTCTTC. Translated: CASSLTGVNEQFF.

The chain has TRBV7-6 and TRBJ2-1; 9 nucleotides line up with TRBD1. The germline CDR1 and CDR2 sequences are SGHVS and FNYEAQ. J lost 7 bases, V lost 0 bases, and 16 bases had no gene match. The CDR3 has 19 residues. The CDR3 sequence: CASSLAYRSTGGAENEQFF. The CDR3 bases are TGTGCCAGCAGCTTAGCGTATCGGTCAACAGGGGGCGCGGAAAATGAGCAGTTCTTC.

The rearrangement links TRBV6-6 to TRBJ2-7, with 9 bases aligning to TRBD2. The CDR3 totals 15 residues. J was trimmed by 4 bases and V by 2 bases; bases with no gene match: 6. Germline values: CDR1 MNHNY, CDR2 SVGAGI (reference sequence). The CDR3: CASSYASGTGYEQYF. The CDR3, as DNA: TGTGCCAGCAGTTACGCTAGCGGGACTGGTTACGAGCAGTACTTC.

This chain links TRBV5-1 with TRBJ2-2; D unresolved. The CDR3 has 15 residues. The germline V and J ends were trimmed by 0 bases and 2 bases, with 8 bases remaining between them. The germline V gene encodes CDR1 SGHRS and CDR2 YFSETQ. The CDR3: CASSLEDPNTGELFF. The DNA for the CDR3 is TGCGCCAGCAGCTTGGAGGACCCAAACACCGGGGAGCTGTTTTTT.

V usage is TRBV29-1 and J usage is TRBJ2-5, with TRBD1 matching 10 bases. The J call may be in error: the DNA end matches TRBJ2-7 better. Germline V gene lookup returns CDR1 SQVTM and CDR2 ANQGSEA. There are 17 residues in the CDR3. The CDR3, as DNA: TGCAGCGCGAACACGAGACCTACCGGGACAGGGGATTACGAGCAGTACTTC. Translation: CSANTRPTGTGDYEQYF.

CDR3 residues: CASSVLDNSYEQYF. CDR3 bases: TGTGCCAGCAGCGTGTTGGACAACTCCTACGAGCAGTACTTC. The V gene is TRBV9, the J gene TRBJ2-7, with D possibly TRBD1 on 5 matching bases. There are 14 residues in the CDR3. V was cut by 2 bases and J by 0 bases, with 9 bases left in between. Germline assignment: CDR1 SGDLS and CDR2 YYNGEE.

The chain recombines TRBV7-9 with TRBJ2-1; D is ambiguous. CDR1 is SEHNR, CDR2 FQNEAQ, per germline (reference sequence). With 1 base removed from V and 10 bases from J, the gap between germline ends came to 17 bases. The CDR3 has 15 residues. Here the CDR3 reads CASSLGSWSEKEQFF. The CDR3 bases are TGTGCCAGCAGCTTAGGTTCGTGGTCGGAGAAGGAGCAGTTCTTC.

Here the CDR3 DNA reads TGTGCCAGCAGCACCACAGGGGGCGCGGACGAAGATACGCAGTATTTT. Amino acid sequence: CASSTTGGADEDTQYF. V and J are TRBV21-1 and TRBJ2-3; TRBD1, the table's D call, lacks a check against the DNA. TRBV21-1 is annotated as a pseudogene. The CDR3 is 16 amino acids.

The sample holds one count of this clone. This chain uses TRBV7-3 with TRBJ2-1; 9 nucleotides agree with TRBD2. The CDR3 has 14 amino acids. The germline gives CDR1 SGHTA, CDR2 FQGTGA. The J segment lost 9 bases and the V segment lost 1 base, leaving 4 bases of the junction unmatched. The CDR3 sequence: CASSLKLTSGEQFF. The CDR3, as DNA: TGTGCCAGCAGCTTAAAGTTGACTAGCGGTGAGCAGTTCTTC.

The CDR3: CASSLFRAGATYNEQFF. In DNA form, the CDR3 reads TGCGCCAGCAGCTTGTTCCGAGCGGGAGCGACCTACAATGAGCAGTTCTTC. This chain joins TRBV5-1 and TRBJ2-1; 8 nucleotides line up with TRBD2. J lost 2 bases, V lost 1 base, and 8 bases had no gene match. The CDR3 is 17 residues long. Looked up from germline, CDR1 is SGHRS and CDR2 is YFSETQ.

J is TRBJ1-3 and V is TRBV28; D ambiguous. Germline V lookup: CDR1 MDHEN, CDR2 SYDVKM. The ends were cut back, 5 bases at V and 3 bases at J, with 14 bases in the middle. This CDR3 is built from 15 residues. The CDR3 loop reads CASSLLRFVGNTIYF. Here the CDR3 DNA reads TGTGCCAGCAGTCTCTTGAGGTTCGTTGGAAACACCATATATTTT. Supplemented by reference TRBV28 and TRBJ1-3, the full variable domain reads DVKVTQSSRYLVKRTGEKVFLECVQDMDHENMFWYRQDPGLGLRLIYFSYDVKMKEKGDIPEGYSVSREKKERFSLILESASTNQTSMYLCASSLLRFVGNTIYFGEGSWLTVV.

J is TRBJ2-5 and V is TRBV5-1; 10 bases are shared with TRBD1. The CDR3 is 15 amino acids. V shed 4 bases, J shed 3 bases, and the junction held 6 bases outside the gene matches. Germline CDR1 SGHRS, CDR2 YFSETQ. The DNA of the CDR3 is TGCGCCAGCAGCACGGAGGGGACAGGGGAAGAGACCCAGTACTTC. Protein sequence: CASSTEGTGEETQYF.

This chain joins TRBV19 and TRBJ2-1, with 9 bases identical to TRBD2. The CDR3 is 18 residues long. CDR1 is LNHDA, CDR2 SQIVND, per germline (reference sequence). V shed 7 bases and J 0 bases; nucleotides not matched to a gene: 13. The CDR3 protein is CASTQIFGGRASYNEQFF. The CDR3 DNA reads as TGTGCCAGTACCCAAATTTTCGGCGGGAGGGCCTCCTACAATGAGCAGTTCTTC.

The genes are TRBV20-1 and TRBJ1-2; D is unclear. Trimming pared 8 bases from V and 3 bases from J, leaving 7 bases between. This CDR3 is built from 10 residues. CDR1 DFQATT and CDR2 SNEGSKA come from the germline V gene (reference sequence). DNA of the CDR3: TGCAGTCCCTGGGACTATGGCTACACCTTC. Translating it yields CSPWDYGYTF.

The chain has TRBV5-1 and TRBJ2-1; D may be TRBD2 (6 bases). V dropped 0 bases and J dropped 8 bases, with 18 bases sitting between them. The CDR3 is 16 residues long. Germline V gives CDR1 SGHRS, CDR2 YFSETQ. The CDR3 region is CASSLGRSGSGYEQFF. Here the CDR3 DNA reads TGCGCCAGCAGCTTGGGGCGCTCCGGGAGCGGGTATGAGCAGTTCTTC.

This chain uses TRBV7-3 with TRBJ1-1; D not resolved. The V gene lost 3 bases and the J gene lost 1 base, with 12 bases spanning the gap. The CDR3 length is 15 residues. CDR1 SGHTA and CDR2 FQGTGA come from the germline V gene. CDR3: CASSLLGHKNTEAFF. CDR3 nucleotide sequence: TGTGCCAGCAGCTTGTTAGGGCATAAGAACACTGAAGCTTTCTTT.

The V and J genes are TRBV10-3 and TRBJ1-1; D is unclear. Trimming cost V 10 bases and J 1 base, with 13 bases left between them. The CDR3 spans 13 residues. Per the germline V gene, CDR1 is ENHRY and CDR2 is SYGVKD. The CDR3 region is CATATNENTEAFF. DNA for the CDR3: TGTGCCACCGCGACAAACGAGAACACTGAAGCTTTCTTT.

V is TRBV10-1 and J is TRBJ2-1, with TRBD1 as a possible D gene (5 bases). This CDR3 comprises 19 residues. The germline V gene has CDR1 WNHNN and CDR2 SYGVQD (reference sequence). The V gene lost 6 bases and the J gene lost 6 bases, with 30 bases spanning the gap. The CDR3 reads CASSPGQTPVGSPGNEQFF. The CDR3 DNA is TGCGCCAGCAGCCCTGGACAAACCCCGGTTGGCTCCCCCGGCAATGAGCAGTTCTTC.

This clone was recorded once. The chain uses TRBV7-6 and TRBJ1-5, with a possible D match to TRBD1 (5 bases). CDR3 length: 16 residues. V was cut by 2 bases and J by 3 bases, with 14 bases left in between. Per the germline V gene, CDR1 is SGHVS and CDR2 is FNYEAQ. The CDR3 spells CASSLIAGGVNQPQHF. The DNA of the CDR3 is TGTGCCAGCAGCTTAATCGCGGGGGGGGTCAATCAGCCCCAGCATTTT.